The rows below give T cell receptor beta chains drawn from one sample of a study of T cells after yellow fever vaccination. TCRdb independently ran MiXCR on the 5' RACE reads; one entry per CDR3 protein. The sample includes approximately 600,000 distinct CDR3 sequences, roughly an eighth of them seen just once. Sequencing was performed on PBMCs, taken on the day of the yellow fever booster vaccination. The receptor source for this set is a man under 40 who received the YFV17D yellow fever vaccine. Both conserved end residues are part of each CDR3. The order of the fields is clone size, V gene, D gene, J gene, CDR3 DNA, CDR3 protein. A D gene is named only where the DNA matches it firmly. Only some rows state a clone size, as once, few, many or a class for expanded clones.

clone size: few
V gene: TRBV10-1
D gene: NA
J gene: TRBJ2-3
CDR3 DNA: TGCGCCAGCAGCCGGCGGGGGCCCGAGACAGATACGCAGTATTTT
CDR3 protein: CASSRRGPETDTQYF

clone size: few
V gene: TRBV20-1
D gene: NA
J gene: TRBJ1-4
CDR3 DNA: TGCAGTGCTAGAGATTTCTTGATGGGACTGTTTTTT
CDR3 protein: CSARDFLMGLFF

clone size: many
V gene: TRBV5-1
D gene: TRBD2
J gene: TRBJ2-1
CDR3 DNA: TGCGCCAGCAGCTTGGGATTAGCGGGAGGGCCTGGTGAGCAGTTCTTC
CDR3 protein: CASSLGLAGGPGEQFF

clone size: NA
V gene: TRBV29-1
D gene: NA
J gene: TRBJ1-1
CDR3 DNA: TGCAGCGTTGTTCGGACAAGCTTAGCTTTCTTT
CDR3 protein: CSVVRTSLAFF

clone size: many
V gene: TRBV28
D gene: NA
J gene: TRBJ2-1
CDR3 DNA: TGTGCCAGCAGTTTGAGGGAGACCTACAATGAGCAGTTCTTC
CDR3 protein: CASSLRETYNEQFF

clone size: NA
V gene: TRBV10-1
D gene: NA
J gene: TRBJ2-1
CDR3 DNA: TGCGCCAGCAGTGAGGGGACCCGATACAATGAGCAGTTCTTC
CDR3 protein: CASSEGTRYNEQFF

clone size: NA
V gene: TRBV2
D gene: NA
J gene: TRBJ2-7
CDR3 DNA: TGTGCCATCAGGGGCCTAGCACGGTTTCAGCCCTACGAGCAGTACTTC
CDR3 protein: CAIRGLARFQPYEQYF

clone size: NA
V gene: TRBV12-3/TRBV12-4
D gene: NA
J gene: TRBJ2-5
CDR3 DNA: TGTGCCAGCAGTTTCTCCCCGTGGGAGACCCAGTACTTC
CDR3 protein: CASSFSPWETQYF

clone size: many
V gene: TRBV24-1
D gene: NA
J gene: TRBJ2-1
CDR3 DNA: TGTGCCACCAGTGATGCCGGGACCAATGAGCAGTTCTTC
CDR3 protein: CATSDAGTNEQFF

clone size: NA
V gene: TRBV9
D gene: TRBD2
J gene: TRBJ2-2
CDR3 DNA: TGTGCCAGCAGCGGATGGACTAGCGGGAGTGGGGAGCTGTTTTTT
CDR3 protein: CASSGWTSGSGELFF

clone size: NA
V gene: TRBV9
D gene: NA
J gene: TRBJ2-2
CDR3 DNA: TGTGCCAGCAGCGTTAGGCTAGCGAACACCGGGGAGCTGTTTTTT
CDR3 protein: CASSVRLANTGELFF

clone size: NA
V gene: TRBV2
D gene: NA
J gene: TRBJ2-7
CDR3 DNA: TGTGCCAGCAGTGAATACGGCCTGAGCTCCTACGAGCAGTACTTC
CDR3 protein: CASSEYGLSSYEQYF

clone size: NA
V gene: TRBV12-3/TRBV12-4
D gene: NA
J gene: TRBJ2-3
CDR3 DNA: TGTGCCAGCAGTTTGGAAAGGGGGGCCACAGATACGCAGTATTTT
CDR3 protein: CASSLERGATDTQYF

clone size: many
V gene: TRBV29-1
D gene: TRBD2
J gene: TRBJ2-1
CDR3 DNA: TGCAGCGTTTCCGGACTAGCGGCCGAGCAGTTCTTC
CDR3 protein: CSVSGLAAEQFF

clone size: few
V gene: TRBV3-1
D gene: NA
J gene: TRBJ1-1
CDR3 DNA: TGTGCCAGCAGTAGGGGGGCCGGGAGTGAAGCTTTCTTT
CDR3 protein: CASSRGAGSEAFF

clone size: NA
V gene: TRBV9
D gene: NA
J gene: TRBJ1-1
CDR3 DNA: TGTGCCAGCAGCGTTGGGGGGGCCGTCGGGAACACTGAAGCTTTCTTT
CDR3 protein: CASSVGGAVGNTEAFF

clone size: many
V gene: TRBV7-2
D gene: NA
J gene: TRBJ2-7
CDR3 DNA: TGTGCCAGCAGTCTAGGACGAAGCTCCTACGAGCAGTACTTC
CDR3 protein: CASSLGRSSYEQYF

clone size: NA
V gene: TRBV5-4
D gene: NA
J gene: TRBJ2-3
CDR3 DNA: TGTGCCAGCAGCATGACCAGCTCAGATACGCAGTATTTT
CDR3 protein: CASSMTSSDTQYF

clone size: few
V gene: TRBV28
D gene: NA
J gene: TRBJ2-1
CDR3 DNA: TGTGCCAGCAGCTCTGCTGGTTCCTTTCGGGTGTTCTTC
CDR3 protein: CASSSAGSFRVFF

clone size: NA
V gene: TRBV5-1
D gene: NA
J gene: TRBJ2-1
CDR3 DNA: TGCGCCAGCAGCTTTGGTTCCGTGTCTACCTCTTGGGATGAGCAGTTCTTC
CDR3 protein: CASSFGSVSTSWDEQFF

clone size: few
V gene: TRBV6-2/TRBV6-3
D gene: TRBD2
J gene: TRBJ2-1
CDR3 DNA: TGTGCCAGCAGTTACCACAGGAGCGGGGTTAACTACAATGAGCAGTTCTTC
CDR3 protein: CASSYHRSGVNYNEQFF

clone size: NA
V gene: TRBV12-3/TRBV12-4
D gene: NA
J gene: TRBJ1-1
CDR3 DNA: TGTGCCAGCAGTTTTGGAGCTAGTGAAGCTTTCTTT
CDR3 protein: CASSFGASEAFF

clone size: few
V gene: TRBV29-1
D gene: TRBD1
J gene: TRBJ2-3
CDR3 DNA: TGCAGCGTTGCCGCCACAGGGGGTGCAGATACGCAGTATTTT
CDR3 protein: CSVAATGGADTQYF

clone size: few
V gene: TRBV28
D gene: NA
J gene: TRBJ2-7
CDR3 DNA: TGTGCCAGCAGTTCAACGACCGGGCAGCAGTACTTC
CDR3 protein: CASSSTTGQQYF

clone size: few
V gene: TRBV20-1
D gene: TRBD2
J gene: TRBJ2-1
CDR3 DNA: TGCAGTGCTTACCTAGCGGGAAGGGCCTACAATGAGCAGTTCTTC
CDR3 protein: CSAYLAGRAYNEQFF

clone size: few
V gene: TRBV20-1
D gene: NA
J gene: TRBJ2-5
CDR3 DNA: TGCAGTGCTAGAGAGCTTGGCGAGGTCAAAGAGACCCAGTACTTC
CDR3 protein: CSARELGEVKETQYF

clone size: few
V gene: TRBV20-1
D gene: TRBD2
J gene: TRBJ2-5
CDR3 DNA: TGCAGTGCTAGGAGCGGGACGTTGGAGACCCAGTACTTC
CDR3 protein: CSARSGTLETQYF

clone size: few
V gene: TRBV20-1
D gene: NA
J gene: TRBJ1-5
CDR3 DNA: TGCAGTGCTAGACCAGATAGCAATCAGCCCCAGCATTTT
CDR3 protein: CSARPDSNQPQHF

clone size: NA
V gene: TRBV9
D gene: TRBD2
J gene: TRBJ2-3
CDR3 DNA: TGTGCCTGCAGCGTAGCGGCGGGAGATTGGGCCGATACGCAGTATTTT
CDR3 protein: CACSVAAGDWADTQYF

clone size: few
V gene: TRBV15
D gene: NA
J gene: TRBJ2-5
CDR3 DNA: TGTGCCACCAGCAGAGATTCCAGACTGTTCGGGAGGACCCAGTACTTC
CDR3 protein: CATSRDSRLFGRTQYF

clone size: NA
V gene: TRBV30
D gene: NA
J gene: TRBJ2-7
CDR3 DNA: TGTGCCTGGAGTGGACTATGGGGGCATTCCTACGAGCAGTACTTC
CDR3 protein: CAWSGLWGHSYEQYF

clone size: NA
V gene: TRBV18
D gene: TRBD1
J gene: TRBJ2-1
CDR3 DNA: TGTGCCAGCTCACGGGACAGGAACTACAATGAGCAGTTCTTC
CDR3 protein: CASSRDRNYNEQFF

clone size: few
V gene: TRBV4-3
D gene: TRBD2
J gene: TRBJ2-1
CDR3 DNA: TGCGCCAGCAGCCAAGAGAGCGGGAGACCCGAGAATGAGCAGTTCTTC
CDR3 protein: CASSQESGRPENEQFF

clone size: few
V gene: TRBV7-9
D gene: NA
J gene: TRBJ1-1
CDR3 DNA: TGTGCCAGCAGCCTTCCCGAAGTGACACCAGAGAACACTGAAGCTTTCTTT
CDR3 protein: CASSLPEVTPENTEAFF

clone size: few
V gene: TRBV5-1
D gene: NA
J gene: TRBJ1-2
CDR3 DNA: TGCGCCAGCAGCTTGACCGGGCCGAACAGCGCCTATGGCTACACCTTC
CDR3 protein: CASSLTGPNSAYGYTF